The entry below gives a single TCR beta chain sequence along with its context. Its antigen remains unidentified. This entry is derived from a study of T-cell memory formation after mild COVID-19. Via MiXCR, TCRdb re-called the 5' RACE reads, giving one row per CDR3 protein. This table holds 540,000 or so distinct CDR3 sequences, over 20% found once. Study-level findings and limits: SARS-CoV-2 specificity was not confirmed for second-wave clones peaking on day 37. CD4+ contracting clones were found mainly in CM and EM, and CD8+ ones in EMRA.

Germline CDR1 GTSNPN, CDR2 SVGIG (reference sequence). CDR3 length: 16 amino acids. V lost 0 bases to trimming and J lost 5 bases; unmatched junction nucleotides: 10. The rearrangement joins TRBV30 to TRBJ2-3; TRBD2 agrees at 8 bases. This TCR was sampled from an adult woman who had mild COVID-19 (a few samples of this study predate the infection). Cell type and time point are not known. Sample: PBMCs or a T cell subset sorted from them (not recorded which). The CDR3 DNA reads as TGTGCCTGGAGTGTTGGGATTATAGCGGGGCAAGATACGCAGTATTTT. Its translation: CAWSVGIIAGQDTQYF. Variable domain in full (rest from reference TRBV30 and TRBJ2-3): SQTIHQWPATLVQPVGSPLSLECTVEGTSNPNLYWYRQAAGRGLQLLFYSVGIGQISSEVPQNLSASRPQDRQFILSSKKLLLSDSGFYLCAWSVGIIAGQDTQYFGPGTRLTVL.